This T cell receptor (beta chain) was observed in a study of identical twins. Concerning this clonotype itself: Its antigen is not identified.

Addition of a universal primer site occurred through template switching, and cDNA carried unique molecular identifiers. A single record per CDR3 protein comes from TCRdb applying MiXCR to the 5' RACE reads. The data hold approximately 890,000 distinct CDR3 sequences, with more than 9% observed a single time. The CDR3 totals 12 residues. CDR1 is DFQATT, CDR2 SNEGSKA, per germline (reference sequence). The V gene lost 3 bases and the J gene lost 2 bases, with 7 bases spanning the gap. Study findings and constraints: Cross-sectional statistics, not tracking of the same donors, supported the conclusions.

The data also belong to a second study, concerning yellow fever vaccine responses in identical twins.

This chain connects TRBV20-1 to TRBJ1-1, with D hard to call. The sequenced sample consisted of PBMCs. The clonotype originates from a woman under 30 in good health. For the CDR3, the DNA is TGCAGTGCTAGGGTGGCAAACACTGAAGCTTTCTTT. Its translation is CSARVANTEAFF.